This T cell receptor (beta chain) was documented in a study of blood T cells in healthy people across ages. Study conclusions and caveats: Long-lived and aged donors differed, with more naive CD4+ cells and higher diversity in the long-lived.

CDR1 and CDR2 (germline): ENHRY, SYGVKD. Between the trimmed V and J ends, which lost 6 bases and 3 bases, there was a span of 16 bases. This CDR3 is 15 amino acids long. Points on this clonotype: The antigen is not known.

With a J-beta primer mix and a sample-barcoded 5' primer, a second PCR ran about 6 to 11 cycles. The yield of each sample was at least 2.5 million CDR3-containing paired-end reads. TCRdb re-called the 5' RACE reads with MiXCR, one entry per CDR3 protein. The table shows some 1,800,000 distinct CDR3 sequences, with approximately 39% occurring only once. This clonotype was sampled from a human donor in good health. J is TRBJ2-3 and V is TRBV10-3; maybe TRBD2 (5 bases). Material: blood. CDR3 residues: CAIRGDGGRTDTQYF. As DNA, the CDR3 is TGTGCCATCAGGGGAGACGGCGGCAGGACAGATACGCAGTATTTT.